This T cell receptor beta chain was profiled in a study of identical twins. Overall study results and limits: Within cord blood, abundant beta clonotypes carried fewer insertions, but memory repertoires showed no such trend.

This clonotype occurred a few times. Its antigen is currently unknown. A universal primer site arose from template switching, and cDNA bore unique molecular identifiers. TCRdb reanalysed the 5' RACE reads using MiXCR and keeps one entry per CDR3 protein. Here the sample spans roughly 720,000 distinct CDR3 sequences, 15% to 20% being singletons. Germline CDR1 DFQATT, CDR2 SNEGSKA (reference sequence). With V trimmed by 3 bases and J by 4 bases, 4 bases remained unmatched. This CDR3 has 13 residues. This same sample was also taken into another study, of T cells expressing NK-cell markers. That source reports: Obtained from sorted CD3+CD56+NKG2C+, CD3+CD56+NKG2C- and CD3+CD56-NKG2C+ T cells were the TCR beta repertoires. Seven of the eight sequenced donors were classified as HCMV-seropositive, and one was classified as seronegative.

Sample: PBMCs. The chain links TRBV20-1 to TRBJ2-5; 8 bases are shared with TRBD2. This clonotype was sampled from a woman between 18 and 30 years old in good health. CDR3 in DNA: TGCAGTGCTAGTACAAGCGGGGGAGAGACCCAGTACTTC. Translation gives CSASTSGGETQYF.